The clone carrying this TCR beta chain was seen a handful of times. TCRdb's copy holds only in-frame clones and misses some; the assay was immunoSEQ multiplex PCR. The sample lists some 70,000 clones, around 91% occurring once. CDR1 and CDR2 (germline): MNHEY, SMNVEV (reference sequence). This CDR3 region has 13 residues. V lost 5 bases and J lost 5, with 9 bases in between. These data belong to a study of technical replicates of blood from a handful of donors. This sequence originates from a human donor in good health. The specimen sequenced was T cells isolated from PBMCs. The chain joins TRBV27 to TRBJ2-2, with D tentatively TRBD1 (6 bases). CDR3 bases: TGTGCCAGCAGTCTACAGGGTACCGGGGAGCTGTTTTTT. Its protein is CASSLQGTGELFF.